This TCR beta chain was identified during a study of cytomegalovirus exposure and HLA in healthy donors. The PCR made use of 60 Vbeta and 13 Jbeta primers. Sequenced by immunoSEQ multiplex PCR; TCRdb stores in-frame clones only, minus some. The table records over 150,000 clones, over 65% of them present only once. Concerning this clone itself: Its antigen is undetermined.

Study results and limitations: About 87% or about 30% of the time was how often most TCR beta V segments were productive, according to an earlier analysis.

The length of the CDR3 is 11 residues. In germline, CDR1 is MDHEN, CDR2 SYDVKM. V lost 8 bases and J 2 bases, leaving 5 bases between the germline ends. Sequenced input: PBMCs. The chain uses TRBV28 and TRBJ2-3; D not resolved. The TCR comes from a man aged 25-45 years in good health and CMV-seronegative. The CDR3 region is CASAVTDTQYF. CDR3 coding DNA: TGTGCCAGCGCGGTCACAGATACGCAGTATTTT.